These 5 T cell receptor beta chains originate from one sample sequenced in a study of T cells in Graves' hyperthyroidism and ophthalmopathy. Amplified regions were TCR beta CDR3 sequences from RNA transcripts. The HTBI primer set drove a first-round RT-PCR of the TCR CDR3. TCRdb analysed the multiplex PCR reads with MiXCR anew, one entry per CDR3 protein. The repertoire holds about 59,000 distinct CDR3 sequences, with 53% as singletons. Sequencing was performed on blood. Receptors were obtained from a woman aged 55-70 years with Graves' ophthalmopathy.

This clonotype was seen ten or more times. The chain carries TRBV2 and TRBJ1-3; no reliable D call. The CDR3 spans 14 residues. The V end lost 3 bases, the J end lost 6 bases, and 12 bases lay between the germline ends. Looked up from germline, CDR1 is SNHLY and CDR2 is FYNNEI. CDR3 coding DNA: TGTGCCAGCAGTGACCAGAGCGGGGAAAACACCATATATTTT. It is translated as CASSDQSGENTIYF.

Ten or more counts support this clonotype. J is TRBJ2-7 and V is TRBV27; D remains ambiguous. Germline values: CDR1 MNHEY, CDR2 SMNVEV (reference sequence). This CDR3 contains 13 residues. Between the trimmed V and J ends, which lost 5 bases and 0 bases, there was a span of 8 bases. The CDR3 region is CASSLRTSYEQYF. The CDR3 DNA follows: TGTGCCAGCAGTCTCCGGACCTCCTACGAGCAGTACTTC.

The chain employs TRBV20-1 and TRBJ2-7, with D maybe TRBD2 (5 bases). This CDR3 comprises 16 residues. Germline V gene sequence: CDR1 DFQATT, CDR2 SNEGSKA (reference sequence). Deletions cut 0 bases from V and 6 bases from J, with 21 bases between. In nucleotides, the CDR3 is TGCAGTGCTAGAGATCTAAAAAAGGACTCAACCACCGAGCAGTACTTC. Protein sequence: CSARDLKKDSTTEQYF.

With regard to this clonotype: A read error may produce the germline difference seen at one junction end. This sequence joins TRBV19 and TRBJ2-1; no firm D call. The CDR3 is 13 residues long. CDR1 LNHDA and CDR2 SQIVND come from the germline V gene (reference sequence). The CDR3, as DNA: TGCGCCAGTAGAGGTGATGGAAACAATGGGCAGTTCTTC. Its translation is CASRGDGNNGQFF.

The sample holds many counts of this clonotype. This chain joins TRBV14 and TRBJ2-6, with 8 bases lining up with TRBD1. The V segment lost 4 bases and the J segment 2 bases; nucleotides outside the gene matches: 10. This CDR3 comprises 18 residues. Germline CDR1 is SGHDN and CDR2 is FVKESK. The CDR3 DNA reads TGTGCCAGCAGCCTATTCAGGGGGCATTATCCTGGGGCCAACGTCCTGACTTTC. Its protein product is CASSLFRGHYPGANVLTF.